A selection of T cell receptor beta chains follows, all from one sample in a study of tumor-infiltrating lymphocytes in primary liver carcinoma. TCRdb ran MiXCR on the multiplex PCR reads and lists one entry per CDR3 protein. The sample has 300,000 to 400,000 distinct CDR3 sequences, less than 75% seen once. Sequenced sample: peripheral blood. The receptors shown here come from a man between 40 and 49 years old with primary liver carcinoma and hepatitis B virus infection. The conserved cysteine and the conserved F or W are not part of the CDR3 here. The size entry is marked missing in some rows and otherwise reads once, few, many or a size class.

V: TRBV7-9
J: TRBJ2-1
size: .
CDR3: ASSPFLAGSYNEQF

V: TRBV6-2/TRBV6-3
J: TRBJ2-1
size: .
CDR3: ASKLVGENEQF

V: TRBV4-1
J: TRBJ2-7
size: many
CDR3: ASSQGMTAYEQY

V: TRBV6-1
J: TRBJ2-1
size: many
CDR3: ASSETLTRLAGNEQF

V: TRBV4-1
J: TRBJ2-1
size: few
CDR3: ASSHLAGNNEQF

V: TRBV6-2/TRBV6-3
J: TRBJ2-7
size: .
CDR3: ASSYPTSGRFTYGQY

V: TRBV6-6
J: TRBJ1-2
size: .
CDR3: ASSQGGGGGYT

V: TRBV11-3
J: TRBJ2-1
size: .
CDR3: ASSQTSRSIEQF

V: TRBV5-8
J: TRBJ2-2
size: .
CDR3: ASSLLGLAGLPKTGELF

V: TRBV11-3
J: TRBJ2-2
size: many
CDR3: ASSLDGGRRAGELF

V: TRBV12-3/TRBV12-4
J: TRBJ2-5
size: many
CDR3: ASSLLRKETQY

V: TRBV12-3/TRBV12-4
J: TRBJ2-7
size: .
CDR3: ATGRGGYEQY

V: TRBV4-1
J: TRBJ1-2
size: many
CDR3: ASSQGQDYGYT

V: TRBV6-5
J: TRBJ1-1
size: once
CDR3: TSRHMNSEAF

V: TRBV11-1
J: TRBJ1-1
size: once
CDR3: VSGLDLNTEAF

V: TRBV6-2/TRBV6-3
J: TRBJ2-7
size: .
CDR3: ANSPEWVYEQY

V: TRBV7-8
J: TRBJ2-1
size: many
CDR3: ASSLRTSGRRSYNEQF

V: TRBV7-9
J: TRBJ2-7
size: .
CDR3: ASSRGDEQY

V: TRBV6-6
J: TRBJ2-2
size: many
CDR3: ASSYLGASGRKRELF

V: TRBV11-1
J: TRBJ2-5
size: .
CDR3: ASGNSQETQY

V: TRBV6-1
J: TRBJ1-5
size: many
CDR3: ASTQSSSNQPQH

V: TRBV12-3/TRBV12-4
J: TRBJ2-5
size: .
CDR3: TNSLAGVETQY

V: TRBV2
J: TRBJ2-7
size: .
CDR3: ASSLDPGATYEQY

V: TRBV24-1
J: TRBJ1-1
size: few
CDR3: ATTGGAGNTEAF

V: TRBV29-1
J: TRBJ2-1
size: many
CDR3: SVAGLAGIGEQF

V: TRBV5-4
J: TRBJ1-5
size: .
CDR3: ASSQTPVSNQPQH

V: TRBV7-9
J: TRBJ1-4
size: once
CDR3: VSSQPPPGKLF

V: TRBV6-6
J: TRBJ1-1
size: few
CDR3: ASSYGIGTEAF

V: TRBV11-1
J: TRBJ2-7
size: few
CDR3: ASRGERYCEKY

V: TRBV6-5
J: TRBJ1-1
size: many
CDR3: ASIDRAGTEAF

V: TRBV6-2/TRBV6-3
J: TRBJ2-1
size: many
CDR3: ASSSRSMDEQF

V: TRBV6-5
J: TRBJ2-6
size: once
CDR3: TRSRQGRAGANVLT

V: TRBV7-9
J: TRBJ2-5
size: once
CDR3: ASSLVGTGETQY

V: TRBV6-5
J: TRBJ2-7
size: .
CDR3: ASSRDLERRRYEQY

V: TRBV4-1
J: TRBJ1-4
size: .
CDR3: ASSQDLGSTNEKLF

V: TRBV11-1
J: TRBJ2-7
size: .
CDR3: ASSRTTYSSYEQC

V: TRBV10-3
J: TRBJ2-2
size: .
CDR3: AISQTSWRNTGELF

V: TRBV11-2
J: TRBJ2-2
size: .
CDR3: ASSSGLAWGPGELF

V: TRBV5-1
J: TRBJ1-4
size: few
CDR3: ASSLERGNEKLF

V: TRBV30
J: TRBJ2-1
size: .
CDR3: AWRPTSGRVKNERF

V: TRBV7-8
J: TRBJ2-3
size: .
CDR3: ASSLSAIGDTQY

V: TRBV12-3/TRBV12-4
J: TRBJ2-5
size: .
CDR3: ASSLLGVETQH

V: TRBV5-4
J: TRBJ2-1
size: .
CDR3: ASSSTSGRMFGQF

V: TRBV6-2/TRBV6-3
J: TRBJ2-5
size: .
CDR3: ASSSRTDMETQC

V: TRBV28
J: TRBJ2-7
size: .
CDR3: ASTLGAGSSYEQY

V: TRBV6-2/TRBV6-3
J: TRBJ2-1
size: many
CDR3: ASSYERGRPGREQF

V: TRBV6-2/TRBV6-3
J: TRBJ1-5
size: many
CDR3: ASSYRGHSNQPQH

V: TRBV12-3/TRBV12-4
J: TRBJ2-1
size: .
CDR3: ASSPPGTGPYNEQL

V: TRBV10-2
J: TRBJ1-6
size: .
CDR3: ASRLHGGENSPLH

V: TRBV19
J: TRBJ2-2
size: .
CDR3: ASSALAPGELF

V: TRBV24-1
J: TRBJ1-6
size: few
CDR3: ATHETEDYRSPLH

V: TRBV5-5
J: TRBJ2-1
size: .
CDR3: ASSLYQDPRQF

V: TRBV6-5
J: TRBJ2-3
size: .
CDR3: ASSPGQASGRTDTRY

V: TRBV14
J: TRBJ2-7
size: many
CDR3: ASSQVRGISDEQY

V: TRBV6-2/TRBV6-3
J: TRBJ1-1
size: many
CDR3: ATQNSGGAGNTEAF

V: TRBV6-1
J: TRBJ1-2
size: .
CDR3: TSIPGTDYGYA